The rows below give T cell receptor beta chains drawn from one sample of a study of shared clonotypes between healthy human individuals. The repertoire was sequenced with immunoSEQ multiplex PCR; TCRdb's copy has only in-frame clones and lacks some. The sample shows some 2,500,000 clones, more than 85% of them seen only once. The sequenced sample consisted of naive CD4+ T cells from PBMCs. These receptors were collected from a man between 18 and 29 years old in good health. Some clones in this sample may be carry-over from other donors' samples. Both conserved end residues are part of each CDR3. A D gene is named only where the DNA matches it firmly. Only some rows state a clone size, as once, few, many or a class for expanded clones.

abundance: few; d_gene: -; v_gene: TRBV19; j_gene: TRBJ1-1; CDR3aa: CASSISTGNTEAFF; CDR3nt: TGTGCCAGTAGTATCTCGACAGGGAACACTGAAGCTTTCTTT
abundance: -; d_gene: TRBD2; v_gene: TRBV28; j_gene: TRBJ2-7; CDR3aa: CASTKGLAGAWYEQYF; CDR3nt: TGTGCCAGCACCAAAGGACTAGCGGGAGCCTGGTACGAGCAGTACTTC
abundance: few; d_gene: -; v_gene: TRBV25-1; j_gene: TRBJ2-5; CDR3aa: CASSVHRPGGQETQYF; CDR3nt: TGTGCCAGCAGTGTTCACAGGCCAGGGGGGCAAGAGACCCAGTACTTC
abundance: once; d_gene: TRBD1; v_gene: TRBV5-6; j_gene: TRBJ2-7; CDR3aa: CASSLPGTVAYEQYF; CDR3nt: TGTGCCAGCAGCTTGCCCGGGACAGTGGCCTACGAGCAGTACTTC
abundance: -; d_gene: -; v_gene: TRBV15; j_gene: TRBJ1-5; CDR3aa: CATTRDTAYSNQPQHF; CDR3nt: TGTGCCACCACCAGGGATACAGCGTATAGCAATCAGCCCCAGCATTTT
abundance: -; d_gene: -; v_gene: TRBV6-5; j_gene: TRBJ1-2; CDR3aa: CASRTTETANYGYTF; CDR3nt: TGTGCCAGCAGGACCACAGAGACCGCAAACTATGGCTACACCTTC
abundance: -; d_gene: -; v_gene: TRBV10-2; j_gene: TRBJ2-1; CDR3aa: CASSSGLVVYNEQFF; CDR3nt: TGCGCCAGCAGTTCTGGGCTAGTAGTATACAATGAGCAGTTCTTC
abundance: -; d_gene: -; v_gene: TRBV4-2; j_gene: TRBJ2-3; CDR3aa: CASSPRLGRDTQYF; CDR3nt: TGTGCCAGCAGCCCGAGACTAGGTAGGGATACGCAGTATTTT
abundance: once; d_gene: -; v_gene: TRBV28; j_gene: TRBJ2-7; CDR3aa: CASRTGTPPKEQYF; CDR3nt: TGTGCCAGCAGGACCGGGACCCCGCCAAAGGAGCAGTACTTC
abundance: -; d_gene: -; v_gene: TRBV5-1; j_gene: TRBJ2-7; CDR3aa: CASSLEAGNYEQYF; CDR3nt: TGCGCCAGCAGCTTGGAAGCGGGTAACTACGAGCAGTACTTC
abundance: -; d_gene: -; v_gene: TRBV5-1; j_gene: TRBJ1-2; CDR3aa: CASRMNRNNLFGYTF; CDR3nt: TGCGCCAGCAGAATGAACAGGAATAATCTATTTGGCTACACCTTC
abundance: -; d_gene: -; v_gene: TRBV5-5; j_gene: TRBJ2-6; CDR3aa: CASSLSRSGANVLTF; CDR3nt: TGTGCCAGCAGCTTGAGCAGATCTGGGGCCAACGTCCTGACTTTC
abundance: -; d_gene: -; v_gene: TRBV20-1; j_gene: TRBJ1-1; CDR3aa: CSARGGTEAFF; CDR3nt: TGCAGTGCGCGGGGGGGCACTGAAGCTTTCTTT
abundance: -; d_gene: -; v_gene: TRBV27; j_gene: TRBJ1-1; CDR3aa: CASSVGRGTEAFF; CDR3nt: TGTGCCAGCAGTGTTGGAAGAGGCACTGAAGCTTTCTTT
abundance: -; d_gene: -; v_gene: TRBV14; j_gene: TRBJ1-3; CDR3aa: CASSLRGRGRTGNTIYF; CDR3nt: TGTGCCAGCAGCCTCCGGGGTCGGGGGCGGACTGGAAACACCATATATTTT
abundance: -; d_gene: TRBD1; v_gene: TRBV7-2; j_gene: TRBJ1-1; CDR3aa: CASSLRTGGSTEAFF; CDR3nt: TGTGCCAGCAGCCTGCGGACAGGGGGGAGCACTGAAGCTTTCTTT
abundance: -; d_gene: TRBD1; v_gene: TRBV7-2; j_gene: TRBJ1-2; CDR3aa: CASSLFRDRRYGYTF; CDR3nt: TGTGCCAGCAGCTTATTCAGGGACAGGCGCTATGGCTACACCTTC
abundance: -; d_gene: TRBD1; v_gene: TRBV7-2; j_gene: TRBJ1-5; CDR3aa: CASSPTGGNQPQHF; CDR3nt: TGTGCCAGCAGCCCTACAGGGGGGAATCAGCCCCAGCATTTT
abundance: few; d_gene: TRBD1; v_gene: TRBV28; j_gene: TRBJ1-3; CDR3aa: CASRGQGLGVDSGNTIYF; CDR3nt: TGTGCCAGCAGGGGACAGGGCCTGGGTGTCGACTCTGGAAACACCATATATTTT
abundance: -; d_gene: -; v_gene: TRBV18; j_gene: TRBJ1-4; CDR3aa: CASSPPNSIPGEKLFF; CDR3nt: TGTGCCAGCTCACCTCCAAACTCTATTCCGGGTGAAAAACTGTTTTTT
abundance: -; d_gene: TRBD2; v_gene: TRBV5-1; j_gene: TRBJ2-1; CDR3aa: CASSLVTSGRVSYNEQFF; CDR3nt: TGCGCCAGCAGCTTGGTTACTAGCGGGAGGGTCTCCTACAATGAGCAGTTCTTC
abundance: -; d_gene: -; v_gene: TRBV6-6; j_gene: TRBJ1-5; CDR3aa: CASSLRGALSNQPQHF; CDR3nt: TGTGCCAGCAGCCTTCGGGGGGCTTTGAGCAATCAGCCCCAGCATTTT
abundance: -; d_gene: -; v_gene: TRBV15; j_gene: TRBJ2-1; CDR3aa: CATSTRQPEQFF; CDR3nt: TGTGCCACCAGCACCCGACAGCCTGAGCAGTTCTTC
abundance: -; d_gene: -; v_gene: TRBV28; j_gene: TRBJ1-1; CDR3aa: CASSSGPPHGAFF; CDR3nt: TGTGCCAGCAGCTCCGGGCCCCCACACGGGGCTTTCTTT
abundance: -; d_gene: -; v_gene: TRBV7-3; j_gene: TRBJ1-1; CDR3aa: CASSLTRAMNTEAFF; CDR3nt: TGTGCCAGCAGCTTAACTCGGGCCATGAACACTGAAGCTTTCTTT
abundance: -; d_gene: TRBD2; v_gene: TRBV7-2; j_gene: TRBJ2-3; CDR3aa: CASGTSGSTDTQYF; CDR3nt: TGTGCCAGCGGGACTAGCGGGAGCACAGATACGCAGTATTTT
abundance: -; d_gene: -; v_gene: TRBV10-3; j_gene: TRBJ2-3; CDR3aa: CAISRGGTVSTDTQYF; CDR3nt: TGTGCCATCAGCCGAGGCGGGACAGTTAGCACAGATACGCAGTATTTT
abundance: -; d_gene: TRBD2; v_gene: TRBV5-1; j_gene: TRBJ2-1; CDR3aa: CASSLGASGRGGEQFF; CDR3nt: TGCGCCAGCAGCTTGGGGGCTAGCGGGAGGGGAGGGGAGCAGTTCTTC
abundance: -; d_gene: -; v_gene: TRBV14; j_gene: TRBJ1-4; CDR3aa: CASSHGEKLFF; CDR3nt: TGTGCCAGCAGCCACGGAGAAAAACTGTTTTTT
abundance: -; d_gene: TRBD1; v_gene: TRBV6-1; j_gene: TRBJ2-7; CDR3aa: CASSRQDRSSYEQYF; CDR3nt: TGTGCCAGCAGTAGACAGGACAGGAGCTCCTACGAGCAGTACTTC
abundance: once; d_gene: TRBD1; v_gene: TRBV27; j_gene: TRBJ2-7; CDR3aa: CASSMDREEEQYF; CDR3nt: TGTGCCAGCAGCATGGACAGGGAGGAGGAGCAGTACTTC
abundance: once; d_gene: -; v_gene: TRBV5-4; j_gene: TRBJ2-1; CDR3aa: CASSLPSRYEQFF; CDR3nt: TGTGCCAGCAGCTTGCCCAGCCGGTATGAGCAGTTCTTC